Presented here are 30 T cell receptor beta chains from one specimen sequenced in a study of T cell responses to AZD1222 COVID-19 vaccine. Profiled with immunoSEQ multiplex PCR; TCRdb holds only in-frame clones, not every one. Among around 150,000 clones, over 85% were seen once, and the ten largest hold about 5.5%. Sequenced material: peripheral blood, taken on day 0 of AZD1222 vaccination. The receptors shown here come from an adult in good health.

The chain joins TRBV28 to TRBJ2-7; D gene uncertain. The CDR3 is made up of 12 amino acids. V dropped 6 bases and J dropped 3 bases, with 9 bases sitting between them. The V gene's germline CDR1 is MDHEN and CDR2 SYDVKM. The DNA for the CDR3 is TGTGCCAGCAGCCTTCTCAACTACGAGCAGTACTTC. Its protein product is CASSLLNYEQYF.

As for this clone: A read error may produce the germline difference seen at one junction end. The CDR3 loop reads CASSLELAGPDEQFF. DNA for the CDR3: TGTGCTAGCAGCTTAGAACTAGCGGGGCCCGATGAGCAGTTCTTC. The rearrangement uses TRBV7-7 and TRBJ2-1; 10 bases are shared with TRBD2. The CDR3 runs to 15 residues. CDR1 SSHAT and CDR2 FNYEAQ come from the germline V gene (reference sequence).

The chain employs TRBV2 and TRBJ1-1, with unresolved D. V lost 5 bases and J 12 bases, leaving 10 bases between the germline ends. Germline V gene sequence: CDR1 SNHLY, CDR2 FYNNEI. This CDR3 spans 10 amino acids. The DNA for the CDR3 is TGTGCCAGCAGTTCTTCCGCCCCTTTCTTT. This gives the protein CASSSSAPFF.

The CDR3 DNA is TGTGCCAGCATCTTAAAGGGGGGGGGCACTGAAGCTTTCTTT. This translates into CASILKGGGTEAFF. The chain has TRBV5-5 and TRBJ1-1; D might be TRBD1 (6 bases). Germline V gene lookup returns CDR1 SGHKS and CDR2 YYEKEE (reference sequence). The CDR3 sequence is 14 residues long. V gave up 6 bases and J gave up 4 bases, with 16 bases separating them.

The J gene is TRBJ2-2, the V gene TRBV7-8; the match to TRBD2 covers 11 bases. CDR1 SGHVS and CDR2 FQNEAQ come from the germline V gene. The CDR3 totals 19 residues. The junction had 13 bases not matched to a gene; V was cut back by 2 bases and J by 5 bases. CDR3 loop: CASSLRALAGALETGELFF. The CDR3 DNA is TGTGCCAGCAGCTTACGTGCACTAGCGGGAGCCTTAGAGACCGGGGAGCTGTTTTTT. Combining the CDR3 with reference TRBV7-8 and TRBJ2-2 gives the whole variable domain GAGVSQSPRYKVAKRGQDVALRCDPISGHVSLFWYQQALGQGPEFLTYFQNEAQLDKSGLPSDRFFAERPEGSVSTLKIQRTQQEDSAVYLCASSLRALAGALETGELFFGEGSRLTVL.

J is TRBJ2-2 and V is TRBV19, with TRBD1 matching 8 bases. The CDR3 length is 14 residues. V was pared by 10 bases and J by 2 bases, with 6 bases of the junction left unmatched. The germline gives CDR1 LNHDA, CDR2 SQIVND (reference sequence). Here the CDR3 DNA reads TGTGCCATACGACAGGGGACTAACACCGGGGAGCTGTTTTTT. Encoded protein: CAIRQGTNTGELFF.

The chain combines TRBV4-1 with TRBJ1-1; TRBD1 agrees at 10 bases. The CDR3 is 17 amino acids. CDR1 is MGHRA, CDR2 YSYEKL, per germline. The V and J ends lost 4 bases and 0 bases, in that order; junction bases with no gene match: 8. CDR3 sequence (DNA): TGCGCCAGCAGCCTGACACGGGACAGGGGTGTGAACACTGAAGCTTTCTTT. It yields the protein CASSLTRDRGVNTEAFF.

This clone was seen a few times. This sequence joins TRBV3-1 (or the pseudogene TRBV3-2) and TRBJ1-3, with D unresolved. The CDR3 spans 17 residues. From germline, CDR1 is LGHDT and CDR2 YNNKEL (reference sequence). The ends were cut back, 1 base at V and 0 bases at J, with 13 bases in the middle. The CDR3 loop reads CASSQGVGPSSGNTIYF. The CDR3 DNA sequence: TGTGCCAGCAGCCAAGGAGTCGGGCCAAGCTCTGGAAACACCATATATTTT.

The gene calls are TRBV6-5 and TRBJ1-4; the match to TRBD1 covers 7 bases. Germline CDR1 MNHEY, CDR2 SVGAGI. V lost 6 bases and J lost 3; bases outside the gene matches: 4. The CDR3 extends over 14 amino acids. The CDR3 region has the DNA TGTGCCAGCAGCCCGGGACAGTCTAATGAAAAACTGTTTTTT. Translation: CASSPGQSNEKLFF.

Written as DNA, the CDR3 is TGCAGCGTTGATCAGGGGGCTGGGGGTGGCTACACCTTC. Protein product: CSVDQGAGGGYTF. The chain carries TRBV29-1 and TRBJ1-2; TRBD1 matches 8 bases. V lost 3 bases and J lost 7; bases outside the gene matches: 7. Germline-derived CDR1 and CDR2 are SQVTM and ANQGSEA. The CDR3 contains 13 residues. The variable domain in full, with the rest retrieved from reference TRBV29-1 and TRBJ1-2, is SAVISQKPSRDICQRGTSLTIQCQVDSQVTMMFWYRQQPGQSLTLIATANQGSEATYESGFVIDKFPISRPNLTFSTLTVSNMSPEDSSIYLCSVDQGAGGGYTFGSGTRLTVV.

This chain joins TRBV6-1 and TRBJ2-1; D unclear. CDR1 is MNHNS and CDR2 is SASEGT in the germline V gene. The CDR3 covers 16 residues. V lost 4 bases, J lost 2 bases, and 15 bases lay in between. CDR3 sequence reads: CASSGPRKGTYNEQFF. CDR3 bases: TGTGCCAGCAGTGGACCCCGGAAGGGTACCTACAATGAGCAGTTCTTC.

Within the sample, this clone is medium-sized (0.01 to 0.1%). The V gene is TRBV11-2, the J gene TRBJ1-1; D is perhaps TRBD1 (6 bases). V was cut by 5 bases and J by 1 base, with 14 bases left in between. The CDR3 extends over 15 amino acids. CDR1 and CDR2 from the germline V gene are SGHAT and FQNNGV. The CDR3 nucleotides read TGTGCCAGCAGCGCGTACTTGGGACAGAACACTGAAGCTTTCTTT. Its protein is CASSAYLGQNTEAFF.

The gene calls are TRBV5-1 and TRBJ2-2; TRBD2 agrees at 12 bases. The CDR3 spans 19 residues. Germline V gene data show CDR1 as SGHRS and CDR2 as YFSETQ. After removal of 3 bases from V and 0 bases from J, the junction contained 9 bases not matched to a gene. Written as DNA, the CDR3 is TGCGCCAGCAGCTCCCTCCGGACTAGCGGGGTATCGAACACCGGGGAGCTGTTTTTT. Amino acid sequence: CASSSLRTSGVSNTGELFF.

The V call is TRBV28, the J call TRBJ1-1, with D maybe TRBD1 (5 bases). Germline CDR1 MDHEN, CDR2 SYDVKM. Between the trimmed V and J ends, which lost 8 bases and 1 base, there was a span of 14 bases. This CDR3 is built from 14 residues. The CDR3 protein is CASVQGRPNTEAFF. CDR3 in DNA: TGTGCCAGCGTTCAGGGTCGCCCGAACACTGAAGCTTTCTTT.

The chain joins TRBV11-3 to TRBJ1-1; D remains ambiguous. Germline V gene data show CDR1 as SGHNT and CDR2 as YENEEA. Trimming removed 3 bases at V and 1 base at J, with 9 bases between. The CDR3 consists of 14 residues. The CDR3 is CASSFGHQNTEAFF. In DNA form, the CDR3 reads TGTGCCAGCAGCTTTGGGCATCAGAACACTGAAGCTTTCTTT.

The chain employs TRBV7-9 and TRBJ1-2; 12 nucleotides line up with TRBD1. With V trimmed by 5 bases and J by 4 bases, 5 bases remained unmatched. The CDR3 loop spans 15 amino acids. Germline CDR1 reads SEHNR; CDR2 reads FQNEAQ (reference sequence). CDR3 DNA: TGTGCCAGCAGCCCCGGGACAGGGGGCGGCTATGGCTACACCTTC. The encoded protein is CASSPGTGGGYGYTF.

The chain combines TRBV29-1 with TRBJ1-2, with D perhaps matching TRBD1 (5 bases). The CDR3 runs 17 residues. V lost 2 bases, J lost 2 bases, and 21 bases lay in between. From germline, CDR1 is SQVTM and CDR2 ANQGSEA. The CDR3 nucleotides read TGCAGCGTTGAATCGAGGGACGCCTCTCGGGTCAACTATGGCTACACCTTC. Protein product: CSVESRDASRVNYGYTF. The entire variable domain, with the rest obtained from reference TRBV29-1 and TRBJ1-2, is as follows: SAVISQKPSRDICQRGTSLTIQCQVDSQVTMMFWYRQQPGQSLTLIATANQGSEATYESGFVIDKFPISRPNLTFSTLTVSNMSPEDSSIYLCSVESRDASRVNYGYTFGSGTRLTVV.

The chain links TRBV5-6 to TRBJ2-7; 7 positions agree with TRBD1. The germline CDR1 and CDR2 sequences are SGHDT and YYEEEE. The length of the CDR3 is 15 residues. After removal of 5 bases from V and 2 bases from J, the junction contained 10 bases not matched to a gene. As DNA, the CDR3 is TGTGCCAGCAGAGGACCGGGACAGATTACCTACGAGCAGTACTTC. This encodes CASRGPGQITYEQYF. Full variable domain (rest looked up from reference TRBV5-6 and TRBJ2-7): DAGVTQSPTHLIKTRGQQVTLRCSPKSGHDTVSWYQQALGQGPQFIFQYYEEEERQRGNFPDRFSGHQFPNYSSELNVNALLLGDSALYLCASRGPGQITYEQYFGPGTRLTVT.

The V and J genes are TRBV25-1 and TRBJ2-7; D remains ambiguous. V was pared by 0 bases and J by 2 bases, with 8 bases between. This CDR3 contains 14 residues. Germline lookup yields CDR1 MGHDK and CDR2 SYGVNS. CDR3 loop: CASSEYSQPYEQYF. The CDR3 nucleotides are TGTGCCAGCAGTGAATACAGTCAGCCCTACGAGCAGTACTTC.

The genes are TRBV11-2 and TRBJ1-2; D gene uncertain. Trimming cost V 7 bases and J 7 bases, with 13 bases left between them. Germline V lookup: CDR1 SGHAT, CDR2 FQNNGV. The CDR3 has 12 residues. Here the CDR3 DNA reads TGTGCCAGCACCAATTCTCCGGGTGGCTACACCTTC. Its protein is CASTNSPGGYTF.

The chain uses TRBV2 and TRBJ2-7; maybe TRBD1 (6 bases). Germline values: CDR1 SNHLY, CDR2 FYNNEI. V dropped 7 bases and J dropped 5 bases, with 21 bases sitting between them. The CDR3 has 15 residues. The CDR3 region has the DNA TGTGCCAGCACCCGCTTGTCGCAGGGGTCCGACGAGCAGTACTTC. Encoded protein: CASTRLSQGSDEQYF. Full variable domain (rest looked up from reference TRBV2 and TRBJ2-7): EPEVTQTPSHQVTQMGQEVILRCVPISNHLYFYWYRQILGQKVEFLVSFYNNEISEKSEIFDDQFSVERPDGSNFTLKIRSTKLEDSAMYFCASTRLSQGSDEQYFGPGTRLTVT.

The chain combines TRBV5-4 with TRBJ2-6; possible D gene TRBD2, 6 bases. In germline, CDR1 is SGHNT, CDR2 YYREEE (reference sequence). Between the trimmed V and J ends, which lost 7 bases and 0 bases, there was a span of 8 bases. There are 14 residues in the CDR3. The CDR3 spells CASRRGSGANVLTF. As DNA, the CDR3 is TGTGCCAGCCGGAGGGGCTCTGGGGCCAACGTCCTGACTTTC.

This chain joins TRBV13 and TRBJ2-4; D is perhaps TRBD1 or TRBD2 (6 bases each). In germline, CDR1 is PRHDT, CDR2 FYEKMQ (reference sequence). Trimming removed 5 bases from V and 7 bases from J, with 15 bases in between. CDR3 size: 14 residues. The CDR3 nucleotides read TGTGCCAGCAGCCCTCGTGGAGGGGGGAACATTCAGTACTTC. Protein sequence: CASSPRGGGNIQYF.

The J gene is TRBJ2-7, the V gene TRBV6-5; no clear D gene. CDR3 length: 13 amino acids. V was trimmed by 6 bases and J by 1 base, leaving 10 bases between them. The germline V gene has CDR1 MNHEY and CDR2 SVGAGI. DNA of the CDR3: TGTGCCAGCAGCAGACCTATTTCCTACGAGCAGTACTTC. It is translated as CASSRPISYEQYF.

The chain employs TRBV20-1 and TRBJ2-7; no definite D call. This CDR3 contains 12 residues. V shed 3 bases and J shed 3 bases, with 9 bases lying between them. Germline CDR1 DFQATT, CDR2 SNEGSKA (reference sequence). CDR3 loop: CSASPERYEQYF. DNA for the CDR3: TGCAGTGCTAGTCCAGAGCGCTACGAGCAGTACTTC.

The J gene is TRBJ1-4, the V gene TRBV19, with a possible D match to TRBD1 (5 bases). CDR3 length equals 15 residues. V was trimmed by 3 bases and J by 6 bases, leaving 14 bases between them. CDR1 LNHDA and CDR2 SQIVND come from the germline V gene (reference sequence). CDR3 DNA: TGTGCCAGTAGTATCCCAGGGATTTGGGATGAAAAACTGTTTTTT. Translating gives CASSIPGIWDEKLFF.

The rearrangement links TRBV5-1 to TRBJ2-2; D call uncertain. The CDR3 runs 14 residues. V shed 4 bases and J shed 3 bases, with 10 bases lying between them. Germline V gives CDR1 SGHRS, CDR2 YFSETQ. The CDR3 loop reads CASSPNRHTGELFF. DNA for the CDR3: TGCGCCAGCAGCCCCAACAGACACACCGGGGAGCTGTTTTTT. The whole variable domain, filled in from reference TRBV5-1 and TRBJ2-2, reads KAGVTQTPRYLIKTRGQQVTLSCSPISGHRSVSWYQQTPGQGLQFLFEYFSETQRNKGNFPGRFSGRQFSNSRSEMNVSTLELGDSALYLCASSPNRHTGELFFGEGSRLTVL.

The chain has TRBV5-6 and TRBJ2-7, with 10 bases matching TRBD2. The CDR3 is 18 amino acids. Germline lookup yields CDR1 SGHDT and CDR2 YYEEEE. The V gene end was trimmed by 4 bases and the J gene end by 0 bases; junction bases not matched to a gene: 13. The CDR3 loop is CASSTRTSGYRSSYEQYF. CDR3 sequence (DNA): TGTGCCAGCAGCACCCGGACTAGCGGTTATAGGAGCTCCTACGAGCAGTACTTC.

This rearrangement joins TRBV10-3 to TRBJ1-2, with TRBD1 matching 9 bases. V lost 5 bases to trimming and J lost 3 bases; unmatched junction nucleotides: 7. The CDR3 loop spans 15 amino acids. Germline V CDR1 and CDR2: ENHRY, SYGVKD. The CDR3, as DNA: TGTGCCATCAGTATACAGGGGGCGAGGGACTATGGCTACACCTTC. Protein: CAISIQGARDYGYTF.

The CDR3 sequence: CASSSTGTGAYEQYF. CDR3 bases: TGTGCCAGCAGCTCGACCGGGACAGGGGCCTACGAGCAGTACTTC. The V gene is TRBV11-2, the J gene TRBJ2-7; 10 bases fit TRBD1. The V gene's germline CDR1 is SGHAT and CDR2 FQNNGV. The CDR3 has 15 residues. The J segment lost 2 bases and the V segment lost 4 bases, leaving 5 bases of the junction unmatched.